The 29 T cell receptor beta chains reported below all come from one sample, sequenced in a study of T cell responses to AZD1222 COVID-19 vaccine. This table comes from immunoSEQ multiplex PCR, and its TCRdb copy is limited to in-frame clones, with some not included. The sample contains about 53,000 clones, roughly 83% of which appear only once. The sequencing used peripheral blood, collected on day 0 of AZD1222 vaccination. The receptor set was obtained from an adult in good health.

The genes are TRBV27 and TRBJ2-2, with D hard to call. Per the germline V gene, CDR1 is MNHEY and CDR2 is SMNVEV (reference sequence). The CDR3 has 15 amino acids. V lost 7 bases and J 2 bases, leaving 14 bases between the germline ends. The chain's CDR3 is CASTRRGSNTGELFF. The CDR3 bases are TGTGCCAGCACACGGCGTGGGTCCAACACCGGGGAGCTGTTTTTT.

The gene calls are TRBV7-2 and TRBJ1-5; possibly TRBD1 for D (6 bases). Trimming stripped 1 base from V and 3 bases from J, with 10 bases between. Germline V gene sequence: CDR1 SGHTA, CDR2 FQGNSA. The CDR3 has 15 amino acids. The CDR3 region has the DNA TGTGCCAGCAGCTTAGTTGCAGGGGTCAATCAGCCCCAGCATTTT. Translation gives CASSLVAGVNQPQHF.

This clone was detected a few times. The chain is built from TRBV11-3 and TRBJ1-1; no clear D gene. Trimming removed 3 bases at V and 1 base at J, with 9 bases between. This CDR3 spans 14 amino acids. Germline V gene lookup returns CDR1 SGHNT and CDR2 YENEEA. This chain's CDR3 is CASSLTGPNTEAFF. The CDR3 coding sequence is TGTGCCAGCAGCTTGACCGGGCCGAACACTGAAGCTTTCTTT.

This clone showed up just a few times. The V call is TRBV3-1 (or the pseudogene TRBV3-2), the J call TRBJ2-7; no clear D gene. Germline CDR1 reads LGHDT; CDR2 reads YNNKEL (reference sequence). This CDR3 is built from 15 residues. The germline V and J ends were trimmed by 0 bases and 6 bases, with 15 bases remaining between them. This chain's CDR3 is CASSQDLTVVREQYF. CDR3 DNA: TGTGCCAGCAGCCAAGATTTAACGGTAGTTCGCGAGCAGTACTTC.

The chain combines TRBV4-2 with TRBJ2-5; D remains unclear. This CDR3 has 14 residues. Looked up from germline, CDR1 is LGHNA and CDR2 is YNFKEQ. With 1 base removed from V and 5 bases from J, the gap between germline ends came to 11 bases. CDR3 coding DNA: TGTGCCAGCAGCCAAGGCAACACCAGGGAGACCCAGTACTTC. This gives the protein CASSQGNTRETQYF.

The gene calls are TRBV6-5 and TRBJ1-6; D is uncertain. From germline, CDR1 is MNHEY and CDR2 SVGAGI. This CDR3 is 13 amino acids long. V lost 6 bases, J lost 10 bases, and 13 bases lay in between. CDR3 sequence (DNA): TGTGCCAGCAGGTTCTGGGGAAAATCACCCCTCCACTTT. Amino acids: CASRFWGKSPLHF.

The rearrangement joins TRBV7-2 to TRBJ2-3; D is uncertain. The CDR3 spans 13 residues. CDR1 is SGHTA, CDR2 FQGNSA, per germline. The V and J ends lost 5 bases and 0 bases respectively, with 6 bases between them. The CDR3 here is CASSRTSTDTQYF. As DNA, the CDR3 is TGTGCCAGCAGCCGTACTAGCACAGATACGCAGTATTTT.

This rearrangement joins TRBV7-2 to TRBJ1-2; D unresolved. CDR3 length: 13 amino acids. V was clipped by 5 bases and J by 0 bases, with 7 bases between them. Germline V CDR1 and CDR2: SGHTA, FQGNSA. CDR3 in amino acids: CASSRDSNYGYTF. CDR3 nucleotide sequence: TGTGCCAGCAGCCGAGACTCTAACTATGGCTACACCTTC.

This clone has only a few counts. CDR3 amino acids: CASSEGTGNYGYTF. CDR3 coding DNA: TGTGCCAGCAGCGAGGGGACAGGCAACTATGGCTACACCTTC. This chain joins TRBV2 and TRBJ1-2, with 8 bases that match TRBD1. CDR3 length: 14 residues. Trimming at V came to 6 bases and at J to 2 bases, leaving 5 bases not matched to a gene. The germline CDR1 and CDR2 sequences are SNHLY and FYNNEI. The full variable domain, rest sourced from reference TRBV2 and TRBJ1-2, is EPEVTQTPSHQVTQMGQEVILRCVPISNHLYFYWYRQILGQKVEFLVSFYNNEISEKSEIFDDQFSVERPDGSNFTLKIRSTKLEDSAMYFCASSEGTGNYGYTFGSGTRLTVV.

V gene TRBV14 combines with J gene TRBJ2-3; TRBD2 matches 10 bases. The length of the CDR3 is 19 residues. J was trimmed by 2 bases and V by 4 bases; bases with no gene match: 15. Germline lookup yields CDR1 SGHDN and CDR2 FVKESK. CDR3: CASSLDSGAGGPDTDTQYF. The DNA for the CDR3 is TGTGCCAGCAGCCTTGACTCGGGAGCGGGAGGGCCGGACACAGATACGCAGTATTTT.

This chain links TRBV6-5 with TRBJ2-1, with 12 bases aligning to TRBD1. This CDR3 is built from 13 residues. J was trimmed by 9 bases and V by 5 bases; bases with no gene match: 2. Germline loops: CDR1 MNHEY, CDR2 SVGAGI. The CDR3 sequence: CASSPGQGAEQFF. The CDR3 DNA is TGTGCCAGCAGTCCGGGACAGGGGGCTGAGCAGTTCTTC.

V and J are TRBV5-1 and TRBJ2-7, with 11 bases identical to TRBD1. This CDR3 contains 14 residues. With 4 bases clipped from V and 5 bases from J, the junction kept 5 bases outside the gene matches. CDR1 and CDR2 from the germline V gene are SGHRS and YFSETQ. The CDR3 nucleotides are TGCGCCAGCAGCCACAGGACAGGGGGCAACGAGCAGTACTTC. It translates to CASSHRTGGNEQYF.

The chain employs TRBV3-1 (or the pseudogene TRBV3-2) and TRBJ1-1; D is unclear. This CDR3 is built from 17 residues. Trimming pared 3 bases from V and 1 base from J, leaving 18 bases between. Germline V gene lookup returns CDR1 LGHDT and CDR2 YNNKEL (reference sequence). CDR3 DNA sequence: TGTGCCAGCAGCCAGGTAGACGTCAAAGGAAGGAACACTGAAGCTTTCTTT. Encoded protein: CASSQVDVKGRNTEAFF.

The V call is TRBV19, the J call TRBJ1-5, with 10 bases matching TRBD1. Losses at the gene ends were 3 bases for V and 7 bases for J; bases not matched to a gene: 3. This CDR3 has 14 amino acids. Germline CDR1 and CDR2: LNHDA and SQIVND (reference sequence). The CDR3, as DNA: TGTGCCAGTAGTATGGGACAGGGGAGGCAGCCCCAGCATTTT. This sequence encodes CASSMGQGRQPQHF.

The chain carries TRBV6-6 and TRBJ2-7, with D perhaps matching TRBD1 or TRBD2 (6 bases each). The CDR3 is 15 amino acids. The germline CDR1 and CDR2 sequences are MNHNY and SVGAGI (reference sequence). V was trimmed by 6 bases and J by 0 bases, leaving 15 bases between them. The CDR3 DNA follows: TGTGCCAGCAGCCTGGGGGGCGGCGACTCCTACGAGCAGTACTTC. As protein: CASSLGGGDSYEQYF.

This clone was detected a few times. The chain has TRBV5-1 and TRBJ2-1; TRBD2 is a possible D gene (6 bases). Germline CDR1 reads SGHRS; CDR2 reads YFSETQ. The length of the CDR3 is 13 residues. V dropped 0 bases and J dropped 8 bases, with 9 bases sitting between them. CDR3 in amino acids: CASSLVAGYEQFF. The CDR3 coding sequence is TGCGCCAGCAGCTTGGTTGCGGGGTATGAGCAGTTCTTC. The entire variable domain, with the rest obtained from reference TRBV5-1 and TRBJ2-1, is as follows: KAGVTQTPRYLIKTRGQQVTLSCSPISGHRSVSWYQQTPGQGLQFLFEYFSETQRNKGNFPGRFSGRQFSNSRSEMNVSTLELGDSALYLCASSLVAGYEQFFGPGTRLTVL.

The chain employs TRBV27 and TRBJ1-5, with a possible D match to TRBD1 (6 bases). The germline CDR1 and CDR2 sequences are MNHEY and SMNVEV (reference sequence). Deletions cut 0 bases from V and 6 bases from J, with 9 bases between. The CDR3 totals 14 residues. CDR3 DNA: TGTGCCAGCAGTTTATCGGGGGGCGGTCAGCCCCAGCATTTT. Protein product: CASSLSGGGQPQHF.

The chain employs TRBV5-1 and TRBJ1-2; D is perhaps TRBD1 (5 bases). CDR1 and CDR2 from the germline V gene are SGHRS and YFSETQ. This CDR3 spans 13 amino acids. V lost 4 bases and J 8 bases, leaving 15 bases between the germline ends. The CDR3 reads CASSGTWDGGYTF. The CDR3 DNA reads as TGCGCCAGCAGCGGCACCTGGGACGGAGGCTACACCTTC.

In DNA, the CDR3 is TGCAGCGTTGTTCTTTTCGGTATTCTCGGAAACACCATATATTTT. Translation: CSVVLFGILGNTIYF. The V call is TRBV29-1, the J call TRBJ1-3; D is unresolved. V was trimmed by 4 bases and J by 4 bases, leaving 17 bases between them. CDR1 SQVTM and CDR2 ANQGSEA come from the germline V gene. This CDR3 is 15 amino acids long.

For the CDR3, the DNA is TGTGCCAGTAGTACACCGGGACAGGACTACGAGCAGTACTTC. Its translation is CASSTPGQDYEQYF. The chain links TRBV19 to TRBJ2-7, with 8 bases aligning to TRBD1. CDR3 size: 14 residues. Germline lookup yields CDR1 LNHDA and CDR2 SQIVND (reference sequence). Trimming took 4 bases from V and 3 from J; bases not matched to a gene: 5.

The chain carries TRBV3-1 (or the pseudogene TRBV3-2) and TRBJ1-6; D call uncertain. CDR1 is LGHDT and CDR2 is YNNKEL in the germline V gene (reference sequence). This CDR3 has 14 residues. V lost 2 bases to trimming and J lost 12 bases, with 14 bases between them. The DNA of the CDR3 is TGTGCCAGCAGCCAATCAGACACCCCCGGACCCCTCCACTTT. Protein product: CASSQSDTPGPLHF.

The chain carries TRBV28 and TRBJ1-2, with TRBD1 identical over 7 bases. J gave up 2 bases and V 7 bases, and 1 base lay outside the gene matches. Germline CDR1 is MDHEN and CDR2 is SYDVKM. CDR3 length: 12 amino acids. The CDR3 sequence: CASTQGNYGYTF. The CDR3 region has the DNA TGTGCCAGCACACAGGGGAACTATGGCTACACCTTC.

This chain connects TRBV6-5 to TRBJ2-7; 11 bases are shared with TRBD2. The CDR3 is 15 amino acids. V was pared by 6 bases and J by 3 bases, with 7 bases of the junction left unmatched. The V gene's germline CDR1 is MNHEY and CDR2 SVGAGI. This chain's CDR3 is CASSPGLAVNYEQYF. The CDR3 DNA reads TGTGCCAGCAGCCCGGGACTAGCGGTCAACTACGAGCAGTACTTC.

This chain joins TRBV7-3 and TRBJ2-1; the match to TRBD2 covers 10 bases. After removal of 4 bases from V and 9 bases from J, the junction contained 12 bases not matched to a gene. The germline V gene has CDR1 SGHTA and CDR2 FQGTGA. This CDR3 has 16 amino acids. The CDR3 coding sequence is TGTGCCAGCAGCTCGAACGGGGCTAGCGGGAGTGGTGAGCAGTTCTTC. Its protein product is CASSSNGASGSGEQFF.

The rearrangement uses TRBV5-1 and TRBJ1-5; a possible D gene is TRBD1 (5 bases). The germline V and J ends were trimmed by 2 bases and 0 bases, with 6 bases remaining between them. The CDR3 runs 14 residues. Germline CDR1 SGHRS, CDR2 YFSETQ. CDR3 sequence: CASSFGASNQPQHF. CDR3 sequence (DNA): TGCGCCAGCAGCTTCGGGGCTAGCAATCAGCCCCAGCATTTT.

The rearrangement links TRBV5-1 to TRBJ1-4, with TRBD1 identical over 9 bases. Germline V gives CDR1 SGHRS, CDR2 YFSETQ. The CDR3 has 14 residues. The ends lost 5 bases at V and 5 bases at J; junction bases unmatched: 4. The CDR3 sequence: CASRPGQGNEKLFF. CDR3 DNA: TGCGCCAGCAGGCCGGGACAGGGAAATGAAAAACTGTTTTTT.

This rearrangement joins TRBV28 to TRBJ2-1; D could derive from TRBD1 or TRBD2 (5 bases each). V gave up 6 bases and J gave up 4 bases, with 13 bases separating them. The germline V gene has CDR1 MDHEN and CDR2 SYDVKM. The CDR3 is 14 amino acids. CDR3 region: CASSYREGYNEQFF. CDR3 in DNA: TGTGCCAGCAGCTATCGCGAGGGGTACAATGAGCAGTTCTTC.

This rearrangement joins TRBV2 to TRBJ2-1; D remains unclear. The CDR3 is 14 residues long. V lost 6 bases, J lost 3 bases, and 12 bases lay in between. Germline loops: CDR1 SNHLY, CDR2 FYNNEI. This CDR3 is CASSKTTYYNEQFF. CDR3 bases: TGTGCCAGCAGCAAGACCACCTACTACAATGAGCAGTTCTTC.

The CDR3 DNA follows: TGTGCCAGCAGCCGCATACAGGGGAGAAACACCATATATTTT. This translates into CASSRIQGRNTIYF. V is TRBV14 and J is TRBJ1-3; 7 positions match TRBD1. The CDR3 is 14 amino acids. CDR1 is SGHDN, CDR2 FVKESK, per germline. V dropped 4 bases and J dropped 5; count of bases not matched to a gene: 5.